Listed below are T cell receptor beta chains from one sample, sequenced in a study of CXCR3-negative and CXCR3-positive naive CD8 T cells. Reanalyzing the 5' RACE reads, TCRdb keeps one entry per CDR3 protein, without DNA. This sample's table has around 95,000 distinct CDR3 sequences. The sample was naive CXCR3+ CD8+ T cells from blood. Source of these receptors: a human donor in good health. Some clones in this sample may be carry-over from other donors' samples. The CDR3 runs from the conserved cysteine through the conserved F or W. Only part of the rows carry a size: once, few, many, or a class if the clone is expanded.

j_call | v_call | clone_size | cdr3_aa
TRBJ2-3 | TRBV29-1 | NA | CSVDQTTDTQYF
TRBJ1-5 | TRBV4-2 | medium-sized | CASSQEHEAYQPQHF
TRBJ2-3 | TRBV19 | NA | CASSLVTGITDTQYF
TRBJ1-6 | TRBV4-3 | NA | CASSQGRQGSSPLHF
TRBJ2-5 | TRBV20-1 | NA | CSATRWGLADQETQYF
TRBJ2-7 | TRBV29-1 | NA | CSVRTGMTYEQYF
TRBJ1-5 | TRBV29-1 | NA | CSVGGIGDQPQHF
TRBJ2-3 | TRBV6-5 | NA | CASSYRVWEPDTQYF
TRBJ2-3 | TRBV6-5 | NA | CASIGTSGGNPDTQYF
TRBJ2-7 | TRBV6-2/TRBV6-3 | NA | CASSYGWVAGDIYEQYF
TRBJ2-5 | TRBV15 | NA | CATSREGGGFETQYF
TRBJ2-7 | TRBV7-9 | NA | CASSVDRGTGIYEQYF
TRBJ1-2 | TRBV5-4 | NA | CASRPNSGHGYTF
TRBJ2-7 | TRBV28 | NA | CASRRQGGIYEQYF
TRBJ2-1 | TRBV12-3/TRBV12-4 | NA | CASSFYAQNEQFF
TRBJ1-6 | TRBV25-1 | NA | CASSDFIRDTHNSPLHF
TRBJ2-7 | TRBV7-2 | NA | CASSLASVWGAQAYEQYF